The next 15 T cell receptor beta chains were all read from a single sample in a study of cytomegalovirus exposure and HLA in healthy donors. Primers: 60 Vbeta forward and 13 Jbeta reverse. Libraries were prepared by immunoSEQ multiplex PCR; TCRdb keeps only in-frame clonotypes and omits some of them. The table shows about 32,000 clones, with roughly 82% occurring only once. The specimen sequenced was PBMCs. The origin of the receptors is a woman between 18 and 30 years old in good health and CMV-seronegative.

For the CDR3, the DNA is TGTGCCAGCAGTGAAGGGACAGGGCGATACGAGCAGTACTTC. The encoded protein is CASSEGTGRYEQYF. The V and J genes are TRBV2 and TRBJ2-5, with TRBD1 matching 8 bases. The assigned J gene may be wrong: the sequence end matches TRBJ2-7 better. CDR3 length: 14 residues. Per germline, CDR1 SNHLY and CDR2 FYNNEI.

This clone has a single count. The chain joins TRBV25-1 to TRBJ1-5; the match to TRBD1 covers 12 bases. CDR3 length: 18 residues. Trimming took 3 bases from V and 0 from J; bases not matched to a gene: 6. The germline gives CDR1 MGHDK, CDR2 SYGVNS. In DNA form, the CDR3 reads TGTGCCAGCAGTGATGGGACAGGGGGCCCCTATAGCAATCAGCCCCAGCATTTT. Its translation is CASSDGTGGPYSNQPQHF.

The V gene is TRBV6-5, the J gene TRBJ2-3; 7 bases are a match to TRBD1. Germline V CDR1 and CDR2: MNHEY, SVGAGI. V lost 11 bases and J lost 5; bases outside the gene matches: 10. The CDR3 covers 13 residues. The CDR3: CASSPGGIDTQYF. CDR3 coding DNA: TGTGCCTCCTCACCAGGGGGAATAGATACGCAGTATTTT.

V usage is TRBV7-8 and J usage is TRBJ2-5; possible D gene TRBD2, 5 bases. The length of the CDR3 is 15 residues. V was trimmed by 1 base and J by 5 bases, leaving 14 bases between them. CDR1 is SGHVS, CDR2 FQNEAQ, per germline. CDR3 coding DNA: TGTGCCAGCAGCTTAGGAGCGGCAGACGGGGAGACCCAGTACTTC. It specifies CASSLGAADGETQYF.

Here the CDR3 reads CASSQSGVAGRYNEQFF. DNA for the CDR3: TGTGCCAGCAGCCAATCGGGTGTGGCGGGGAGATACAATGAGCAGTTCTTC. This chain joins TRBV4-2 and TRBJ2-1, with TRBD2 as a possible D gene (6 bases). The CDR3 is 17 residues long. From germline, CDR1 is LGHNA and CDR2 YNFKEQ. V lost 2 bases and J 4 bases, leaving 18 bases between the germline ends.

This CDR3 is CASSGGLAAHYEQYF. The CDR3 bases are TGTGCCAGCAGCGGTGGACTAGCGGCTCACTACGAGCAGTACTTC. The chain uses TRBV9 and TRBJ2-7; 10 positions match TRBD2. Germline V CDR1 and CDR2: SGDLS, YYNGEE. V lost 3 bases to trimming and J lost 3 bases; unmatched junction nucleotides: 6. The CDR3 has 15 residues.

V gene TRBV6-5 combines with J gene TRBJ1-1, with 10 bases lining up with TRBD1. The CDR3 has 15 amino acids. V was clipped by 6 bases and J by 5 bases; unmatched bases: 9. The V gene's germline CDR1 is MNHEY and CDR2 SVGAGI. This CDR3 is CASRTQTGGETEAFF. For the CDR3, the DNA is TGTGCCAGCAGGACCCAGACAGGGGGCGAAACTGAAGCTTTCTTT.

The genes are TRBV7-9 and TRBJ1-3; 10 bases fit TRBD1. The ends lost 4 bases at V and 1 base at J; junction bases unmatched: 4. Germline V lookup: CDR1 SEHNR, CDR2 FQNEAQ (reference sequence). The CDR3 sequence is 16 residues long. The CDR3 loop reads CASSSPGQGSGNTIYF. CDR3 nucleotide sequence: TGTGCCAGCAGCTCTCCGGGACAGGGGTCTGGAAACACCATATATTTT.

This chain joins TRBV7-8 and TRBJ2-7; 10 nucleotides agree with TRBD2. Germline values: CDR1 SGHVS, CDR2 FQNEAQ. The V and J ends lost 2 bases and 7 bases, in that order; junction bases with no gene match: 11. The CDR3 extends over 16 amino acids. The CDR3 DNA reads TGTGCCAGCAGCTTATCCCCTAGCGGGAGTTCACGTGAGCAGTACTTC. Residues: CASSLSPSGSSREQYF.

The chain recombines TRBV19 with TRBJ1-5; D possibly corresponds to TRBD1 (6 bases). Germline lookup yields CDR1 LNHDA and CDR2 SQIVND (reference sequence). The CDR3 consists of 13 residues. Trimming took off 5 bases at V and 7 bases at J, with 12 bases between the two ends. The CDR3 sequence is CASSEQGQQPQHF. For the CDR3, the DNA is TGTGCCAGTAGTGAACAGGGTCAACAGCCCCAGCATTTT.

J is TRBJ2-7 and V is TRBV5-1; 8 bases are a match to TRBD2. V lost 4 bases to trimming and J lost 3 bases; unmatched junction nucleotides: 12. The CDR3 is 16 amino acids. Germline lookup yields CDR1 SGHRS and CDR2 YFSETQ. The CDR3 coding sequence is TGCGCCAGCAGCGACACCCGACTAGCGCCTCACTACGAGCAGTACTTC. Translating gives CASSDTRLAPHYEQYF. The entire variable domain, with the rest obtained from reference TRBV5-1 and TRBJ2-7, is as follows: KAGVTQTPRYLIKTRGQQVTLSCSPISGHRSVSWYQQTPGQGLQFLFEYFSETQRNKGNFPGRFSGRQFSNSRSEMNVSTLELGDSALYLCASSDTRLAPHYEQYFGPGTRLTVT.

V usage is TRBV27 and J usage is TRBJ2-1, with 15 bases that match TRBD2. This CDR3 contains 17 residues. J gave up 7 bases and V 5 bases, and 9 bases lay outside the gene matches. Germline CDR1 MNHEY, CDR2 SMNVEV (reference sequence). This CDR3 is CASSPGLAGGGRNEQFF. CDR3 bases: TGTGCCAGCAGTCCAGGACTAGCGGGAGGGGGTCGGAATGAGCAGTTCTTC.

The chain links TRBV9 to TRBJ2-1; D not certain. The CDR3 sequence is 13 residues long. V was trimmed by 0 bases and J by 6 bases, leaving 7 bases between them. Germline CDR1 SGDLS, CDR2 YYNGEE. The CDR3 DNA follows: TGTGCCAGCAGCGTAGGCAGTTTCAATGAGCAGTTCTTC. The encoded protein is CASSVGSFNEQFF. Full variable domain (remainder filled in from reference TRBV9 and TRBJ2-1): DSGVTQTPKHLITATGQRVTLRCSPRSGDLSVYWYQQSLDQGLQFLIQYYNGEERAKGNILERFSAQQFPDLHSELNLSSLELGDSALYFCASSVGSFNEQFFGPGTRLTVL.

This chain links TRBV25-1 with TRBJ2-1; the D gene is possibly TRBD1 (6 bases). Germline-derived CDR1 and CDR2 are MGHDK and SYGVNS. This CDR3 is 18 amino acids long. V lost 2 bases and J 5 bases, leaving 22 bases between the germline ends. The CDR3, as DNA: TGTGCCAGCAGTGAAAGGGGCAGGGGACCTGAGGTTGACAATGAGCAGTTCTTC. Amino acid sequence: CASSERGRGPEVDNEQFF.

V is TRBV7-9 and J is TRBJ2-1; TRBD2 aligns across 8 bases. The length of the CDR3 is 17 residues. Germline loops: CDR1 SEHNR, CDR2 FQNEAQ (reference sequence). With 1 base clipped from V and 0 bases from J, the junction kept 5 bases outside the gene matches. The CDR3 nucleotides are TGTGCCAGCAGCTTAGGGACTAGCTTGAGCTCCTACAATGAGCAGTTCTTC. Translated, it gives CASSLGTSLSSYNEQFF.